This T cell receptor beta chain was observed in a study of OX40 agonist ivuxolimab in advanced cancers. Across the study: Under the entry rules, prior anti-PD-1, anti-PD-L1 or anti-CTLA-4 therapy was allowed, and about 40% had some. Broader study findings: There were also nonresponders showing low normalized T-cell clonal expansion.

The assay was immunoSEQ multiplex PCR, and TCRdb's table has in-frame clones only and misses some. The profile shows 60,000 to 90,000 clones, approximately 90% of them singletons. For this clone: Its cognate antigen is unknown.

This CDR3 spans 18 amino acids. The V segment lost 6 bases and the J segment 7 bases; nucleotides outside the gene matches: 22. The germline V gene has CDR1 SNHLY and CDR2 FYNNEI. The TCR was taken from an adult with an advanced solid tumor such as melanoma, head and neck, liver or kidney cancer. This chain links TRBV2 with TRBJ2-7, with 9 bases that match TRBD2. The sequences come from CD4+ or CD8+ T cells sorted from blood, collected in a trial of the OX40 agonist ivuxolimab. The CDR3 DNA sequence: TGTGCCAGCAGGCCAGGGGTGGTAGCGGGAGTTATAGGTCGGGAGCAGTACTTC. Its protein is CASRPGVVAGVIGREQYF.